This T cell receptor beta chain was found in a study of vaccination effects on CD4 cells after COVID-19 (dated by TCRdb to between 2021 and 2024). As for the study more broadly: Each participant received two doses of an mRNA SARS-CoV-2 vaccine, either BNT162b2 or mRNA-1273. Pre-vaccine samples were drawn from a couple of convalescent patients 16 days and one week before the first dose, at 142 and 148 days after COVID-19 diagnosis. SARS-CoV-2 spike-specific CD4+ TCR repertoires from before and after mRNA vaccination were compared in COVID-19 convalescent patients and in infection-naive vaccine recipients. A total of 9 to 11 COVID-19 convalescent patients and a handful of SARS-CoV-2-naive healthy vaccine recipients were included in the full study. Cultures from other donors in the study were sequenced using the Oncomine TCR Beta short-read assay on an Illumina iSeq 100.

Results and caveats for the whole study, not just this receptor: For convalescent patients, new clones induced by the vaccine made up most of the post-vaccine spike-reactive repertoire, and these new clones were largely distinct from the clones induced by infection. The study was limited by a small number of convalescent patients, and early post-infection timepoints were lacking. Marked clonal contraction was observed in both infection-induced and vaccine-induced clones at late post-vaccination timepoints, consistent with waning T cell responses.

About this clone: Its target antigen remains unknown. Base qualities were left out, and no much larger clone turns up one base away.

V and J are truncated by 6 bases and 3 bases respectively, leaving an intervening sequence of 6 bases. Per the germline V gene, SNHLY is the CDR1 and FYNNEI is the CDR2. From its cysteine to its phenylalanine, the CDR3 spans 12 amino acids. Only the CDR3 portion is preserved as DNA: 36 bases, with reading frame beginning at the first base. In the ViraFEST assay, PBMC were stimulated with viral peptide pools, and TCR sequencing was then used to find antigen-specific CD4+ T cell clonotypes based on their expansion. After 10 to 11 days of culture, CD4+ T cells were isolated with the EasySep CD4+ T cell isolation kit. PCR-confirmed SARS-CoV-2 infection had occurred in convalescent patients between March and December 2020, before the Alpha, Beta and Delta variants emerged in the United States. About 1.8 million PBMC per well were cultured with about 9 ug/ml peptides in IMDM containing roughly 5% human AB serum, around 10 IU/ml IL-2 and gentamicin. Half of the culture medium was replaced with fresh IL-2-containing medium on days 3 and 7. Unless noted otherwise, every peptide stimulation condition was grown in triplicate wells. Using Ficoll-Paque Plus gradient centrifugation, PBMC were separated from whole blood and then either used fresh or cryopreserved at -140C. The spike proteins of SARS-CoV-2 and of the common cold coronaviruses HCoV-NL63, HCoV-OC43 and HCoV-229E were spanned by overlapping peptide pools. Genomic DNA was extracted from cultured CD4+ T cells with the QIAamp micro DNA kit.

Library preparation employed the immunoSEQ multiplex PCR assay. DNA from the cultured, isolated CD4+ T cells was subjected to TCR beta CDR3 sequencing. Per the source publication's procedure: The analysis removed non-productive TCR sequences, trimmed reads to the CDR3 region, and retained only CDR3s that were 7 or more amino acids long. Antigen-specific clonotypes were identified using the MANAFEST web app by comparison of expansion in peptide wells against reference cultures. To count as positive, a clone had to show expansion at FDR<0.05 compared with the reference and with all other wells, an odds ratio above 5, and a frequency above 0.1% in two replicate wells. A clonotype was defined as cross-reactive if the clonotype was significantly expanded both in SARS-CoV-2 spike wells and in at least one common cold coronavirus spike condition. Using the stringdist R package, CDR3 similarity was measured by Levenshtein distance, and unrooted trees were constructed with ape in R 3.6.1. Drawn from immuneACCESS, this table holds only the in-frame rearrangements with V and J called that TCRdb kept. Clones are partly lost; checked studies trace under half to an unresolved V gene and leave the rest unexplained. The DNA was the basis for D and trimming; V, J and clone size are from that table. The sample has 24,000 or so clones on record, roughly two thirds of them singletons. The ten largest clones represent roughly 18% of the sample.

The sequence derives from a human donor who had a prior SARS-CoV-2 infection. The source was CD4+ T cells from PBMCs cultured with SARS-CoV-2 spike peptides, collected before COVID-19 vaccination. The cell subset or site label of this sample denotes: SARS-CoV-2 spike overlapping peptide pool stimulation. The sequence is built from TRBV2 and TRBJ1-5, with the identity of the D gene unclear. The nucleotide sequence is TGTGCCAGCAGAGGGAACAATCAGCCCCAGCATTTT. Its translation is CASRGNNQPQHF.